This passage covers 19 T cell receptor beta chains from one sample sequenced in a study of T cell repertoires in cytomegalovirus infection (dated by TCRdb to between 2018 and 2020). Sequencing relied on an Illumina HiSeq 1500. TCRdb handled the public reads itself, with Q25 trimming in fastp and clone calling in MiXCR, and kept productive beta chains. Rows with one shared CDR3 protein collapse into an entry with the most common genes and DNA. For this sample the table gives 310,000 or so distinct CDR3 sequences, of which 9.6% were detected only once. The ten most abundant clones make up approximately 2.3% of the sample. Sequenced material: PBMCs. Every receptor here comes from a human donor in good health (CMV status not recorded). Some clones in this sample may be carry-over from other donors' samples.

CDR3 DNA: TGCAGTGCTAGGTGGCAGATCCAAGAGACCCAGTACTTC. Residues: CSARWQIQETQYF. The chain uses TRBV20-1 and TRBJ2-5, with no clear D. The CDR3 is made up of 13 amino acids. Deletions cut 3 bases from V and 1 base from J, with 9 bases between. The germline CDR1 and CDR2 sequences are DFQATT and SNEGSKA (reference sequence).

V gene TRBV7-9 combines with J gene TRBJ2-7; D is unclear. CDR3 length: 14 amino acids. V shed 1 base and J shed 6 bases, with 13 bases lying between them. CDR1 and CDR2 (germline): SEHNR, FQNEAQ (reference sequence). CDR3 region: CASSLGSKNSEQYV. The CDR3 nucleotides are TGTGCCAGCAGCTTAGGAAGTAAAAACTCCGAGCAGTACGTC.

This clonotype was observed at least ten times. The chain combines TRBV6-2 or TRBV6-3 with TRBJ2-7, with D unclear. V lost 2 bases to trimming and J lost 3 bases, with 5 bases between them. The length of the CDR3 is 12 residues. The germline V gene has CDR1 MNHEY and CDR2 SVGEGT. CDR3 residues: CASSYTRYEQYV. In DNA form, the CDR3 reads TGTGCCAGCAGTTACACTCGCTACGAGCAGTACGTC.

This clonotype occurred many times. The chain couples TRBV20-1 to TRBJ2-1; D is possibly TRBD1 or TRBD2 (5 bases each). This CDR3 region has 15 residues. Germline CDR1 is DFQATT and CDR2 is SNEGSKA (reference sequence). V lost 6 bases and J lost 7, with 22 bases in between. DNA for the CDR3: TGCAGTGCCTCCGGGGTAGGGGCAGGGACGAATGAGCAGTTCTTC. Translated, it gives CSASGVGAGTNEQFF.

This clonotype showed up many times. V is TRBV28 and J is TRBJ1-2; D possibly corresponds to TRBD1 (5 bases). The CDR3 is made up of 15 amino acids. CDR1 MDHEN and CDR2 SYDVKM come from the germline V gene. Between the trimmed V and J ends, which lost 4 bases and 4 bases, there was a span of 16 bases. CDR3 nucleotides: TGTGCCAGCAGTTACACGACAGCAAAGAGCTATGGCTACACCTTC. Its protein is CASSYTTAKSYGYTF.

Only a few counts were recorded for this clonotype. CDR3 DNA sequence: TGTGCCAGCTCAAAGGTGAGCTCCTACGAGCAGTACGTC. Amino acids: CASSKVSSYEQYV. The chain links TRBV28 to TRBJ2-7; D call uncertain. Trimming left V 8 bases short and J 0 bases short, with 11 bases between. Germline CDR1 is MDHEN and CDR2 is SYDVKM. This CDR3 contains 13 residues.

About this clonotype: Since a much larger clone is just one base distant, this may be a read error. The chain combines TRBV5-4 with TRBJ2-7; D is perhaps TRBD1 (5 bases). CDR1 SGHNT and CDR2 YYREEE come from the germline V gene (reference sequence). Deletions cut 2 bases from V and 3 bases from J, with 9 bases between. The CDR3 has 13 amino acids. CDR3 nucleotides: TGTGCCAGCAGCTTCGCAGGGAACTACGAGCAGTACTTC. This gives the protein CASSFAGNYEQYF.

This clonotype was found many times. This chain uses TRBV6-2 or TRBV6-3 with TRBJ2-3; D may be TRBD2 (6 bases). V shed 6 bases and J shed 2 bases, with 12 bases lying between them. Germline V lookup: CDR1 MNHEY, CDR2 SVGEGT. The CDR3 contains 14 residues. For the CDR3, the DNA is TGTGCCAGCAGGACAGCGGGCTCCACAGATACGCAGTATTTT. Protein: CASRTAGSTDTQYF.

This clonotype was counted at least ten times. V usage is TRBV6-2 or TRBV6-3 and J usage is TRBJ2-1; 10 bases fit TRBD2. This CDR3 is built from 16 residues. V gave up 2 bases and J gave up 6 bases; unmatched junction bases: 7. Germline V gene sequence: CDR1 MNHEY, CDR2 SVGEGT. Written as DNA, the CDR3 is TGTGCCAGCAGTTACCGGAGCGGGGGGGCAAGCAATGAGCAGTTCTTC. Translation gives CASSYRSGGASNEQFF.

This clonotype was detected many times. V and J are TRBV28 and TRBJ1-5, with 8 bases lining up with TRBD1. Trimming took 3 bases from V and 6 from J; bases not matched to a gene: 7. This CDR3 has 15 amino acids. Germline assignment: CDR1 MDHEN and CDR2 SYDVKM. In nucleotides, the CDR3 is TGTGCCAGCAGTTTCTGGGTCCAGGGGGCTCAGCCCCAGCATTTT. Its protein is CASSFWVQGAQPQHF.

This sequence joins TRBV10-3 and TRBJ2-2, with TRBD1 matching over 9 bases. The CDR3 extends over 15 amino acids. Losses at the gene ends were 6 bases for V and 4 bases for J; bases not matched to a gene: 6. Germline CDR1 reads ENHRY; CDR2 reads SYGVKD. In DNA form, the CDR3 reads TGTGCCATCAGCGGGACAGGGACGGGCACCGGGGAGCTGTTTTTT. This translates into CAISGTGTGTGELFF.

This clonotype was counted ten times or more. In nucleotides, the CDR3 is TGTGCCAGCAATCGGGGCGGGGGCCGGAACAATGAGCAGTTCTTC. Its protein product is CASNRGGGRNNEQFF. V and J are TRBV2 and TRBJ2-1; possible D gene TRBD2, 7 bases. With 7 bases removed from V and 5 bases from J, the gap between germline ends came to 18 bases. Germline CDR1 is SNHLY and CDR2 is FYNNEI. The CDR3 extends over 15 amino acids.

This clonotype was detected a few times. This chain connects TRBV11-2 to TRBJ2-7, with 7 bases matching TRBD1. Germline V gives CDR1 SGHAT, CDR2 FQNNGV. V lost 2 bases and J lost 7; bases outside the gene matches: 11. The CDR3 is 15 amino acids. The CDR3 coding sequence is TGTGCCAGCAGCTTAAACCCTTCCGACAGGGTAGAGCAGTACGTC. Its protein product is CASSLNPSDRVEQYV.

This clonotype was detected ten times or more. The V gene is TRBV29-1, the J gene TRBJ1-4, with no clear D. Germline V CDR1 and CDR2: SQVTM, ANQGSEA. Trimming took off 4 bases at V and 3 bases at J, with 9 bases between the two ends. The CDR3 extends over 13 amino acids. In DNA, the CDR3 is TGCAGCGTTGTCCAGGATTCTAATGAAAAACTGTTTTTT. Residues: CSVVQDSNEKLFF.

This clonotype has at least ten counts. J is TRBJ2-7 and V is TRBV7-9; maybe TRBD2 (6 bases). Trimming took off 4 bases at V and 5 bases at J, with 15 bases between the two ends. The CDR3 extends over 14 amino acids. CDR1 and CDR2 (germline): SEHNR, FQNEAQ (reference sequence). CDR3 in DNA: TGTGCCAGCAGCTCCTGGCGGGACCAAAACGAGCAGTACTTC. It encodes CASSSWRDQNEQYF.

This clonotype was seen repeatedly, ten times or more. The chain combines TRBV7-2 with TRBJ1-3; D is uncertain. This CDR3 spans 14 amino acids. Germline assignment: CDR1 SGHTA and CDR2 FQGNSA. V was pared by 2 bases and J by 1 base, with 6 bases between. CDR3 residues: CASSLIPSGNTIYF. The CDR3 DNA reads as TGTGCCAGCAGCTTAATCCCATCTGGAAACACCATATATTTT. Together with reference TRBV7-2 and TRBJ1-3, the CDR3 gives the full variable domain: GAGVSQSPSNKVTEKGKDVELRCDPISGHTALYWYRQSLGQGLEFLIYFQGNSAPDKSGLPSDRFSAERTGGSVSTLTIQRTQQEDSAVYLCASSLIPSGNTIYFGEGSWLTVV.

This clonotype was found many times. The CDR3 here is CSARDQRRGQNTGELFF. CDR3 in DNA: TGCAGTGCTAGAGATCAGCGGCGGGGACAGAACACCGGGGAGCTGTTTTTT. This sequence joins TRBV20-1 and TRBJ2-2; D is possibly TRBD1 or TRBD2 (6 bases each). The CDR3 has 17 residues. Between the trimmed V and J ends, which lost 0 bases and 1 base, there was a span of 15 bases. The germline V gene encodes CDR1 DFQATT and CDR2 SNEGSKA (reference sequence).

V usage is TRBV3-1 and J usage is TRBJ2-7; no clear D. V lost 4 bases and J lost 3, with 16 bases in between. The CDR3 spans 15 residues. Germline V gene lookup returns CDR1 LGHDT and CDR2 YNNKEL (reference sequence). DNA of the CDR3: TGTGCCAGCAGCCCCCTTATGGCAGTGAGCTACGAGCAGTACTTC. It translates to CASSPLMAVSYEQYF.

This clonotype was counted at least ten times. This chain uses TRBV19 with TRBJ2-1, with 9 bases fitting TRBD2. The junction had 8 bases not matched to a gene; V was cut back by 4 bases and J by 4 bases. The CDR3 covers 16 residues. Looked up from germline, CDR1 is LNHDA and CDR2 is SQIVND (reference sequence). The CDR3 bases are TGTGCCAGTAGTACCTCCAGCGGGGGGAGATACAATGAGCAGTTCTTC. Its protein is CASSTSSGGRYNEQFF.